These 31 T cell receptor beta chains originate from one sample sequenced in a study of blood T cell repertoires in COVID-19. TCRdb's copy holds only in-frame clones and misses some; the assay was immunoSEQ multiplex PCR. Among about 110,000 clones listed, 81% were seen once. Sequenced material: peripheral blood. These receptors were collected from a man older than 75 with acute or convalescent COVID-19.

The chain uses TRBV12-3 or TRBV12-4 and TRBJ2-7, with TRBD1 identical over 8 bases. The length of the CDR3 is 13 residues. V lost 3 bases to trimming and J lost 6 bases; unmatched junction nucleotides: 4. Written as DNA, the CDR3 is TGTGCCAGCAGTTTCGGACAGGGTGGCGAGCAGTACTTC. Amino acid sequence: CASSFGQGGEQYF.

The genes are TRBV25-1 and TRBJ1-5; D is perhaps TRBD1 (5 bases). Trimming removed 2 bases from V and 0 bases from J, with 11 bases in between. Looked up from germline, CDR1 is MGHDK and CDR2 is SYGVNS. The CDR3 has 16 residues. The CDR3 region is CASSEAGRNSNQPQHF. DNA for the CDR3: TGTGCCAGCAGTGAAGCGGGACGAAATAGCAATCAGCCCCAGCATTTT.

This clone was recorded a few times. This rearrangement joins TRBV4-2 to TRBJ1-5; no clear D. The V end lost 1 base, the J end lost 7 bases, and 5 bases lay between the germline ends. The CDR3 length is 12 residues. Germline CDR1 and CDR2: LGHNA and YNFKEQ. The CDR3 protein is CASSQGEQPQHF. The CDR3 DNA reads TGTGCCAGCAGCCAAGGAGAGCAGCCCCAGCATTTT.

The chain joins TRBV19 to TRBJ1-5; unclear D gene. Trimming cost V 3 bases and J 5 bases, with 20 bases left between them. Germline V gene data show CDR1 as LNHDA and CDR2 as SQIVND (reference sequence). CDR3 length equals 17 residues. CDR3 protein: CASSMSKHGRRDQPQHF. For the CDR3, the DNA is TGTGCCAGTAGTATGAGCAAGCACGGGAGGCGGGATCAGCCCCAGCATTTT.

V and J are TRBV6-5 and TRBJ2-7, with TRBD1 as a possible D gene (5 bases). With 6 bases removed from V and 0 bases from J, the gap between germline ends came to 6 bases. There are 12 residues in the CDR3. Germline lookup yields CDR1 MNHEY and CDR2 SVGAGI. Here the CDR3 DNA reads TGTGCCAGCAGGACAGACTCCTACGAGCAGTACTTC. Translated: CASRTDSYEQYF.

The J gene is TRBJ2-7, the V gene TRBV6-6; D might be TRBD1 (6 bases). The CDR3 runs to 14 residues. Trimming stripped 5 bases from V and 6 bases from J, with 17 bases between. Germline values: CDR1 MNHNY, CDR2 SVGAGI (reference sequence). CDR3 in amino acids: CASSTGHGGLEQYF. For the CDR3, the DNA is TGTGCCAGCAGTACAGGGCATGGGGGTCTCGAGCAGTACTTC.

CDR3 sequence: CATLTAREYNEQFF. DNA of the CDR3: TGTGCCACCCTGACCGCGCGGGAGTACAATGAGCAGTTCTTC. This chain links TRBV7-8 with TRBJ2-1; TRBD2 matches 7 bases. CDR1 and CDR2 from the germline V gene are SGHVS and FQNEAQ. The CDR3 contains 14 residues. After removal of 10 bases from V and 4 bases from J, the junction contained 10 bases not matched to a gene.

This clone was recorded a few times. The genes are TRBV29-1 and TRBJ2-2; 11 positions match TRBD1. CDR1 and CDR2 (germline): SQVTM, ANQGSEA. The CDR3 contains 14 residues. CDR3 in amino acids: CSSLGQGVLGELFF. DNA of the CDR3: TGCAGTAGTTTGGGACAGGGGGTTCTCGGGGAGCTGTTTTTT.

The DNA of the CDR3 is TGCAGCGTTGTGCCGCAGGGAGGATACACTGAAGCTTTCTTT. It translates to CSVVPQGGYTEAFF. The chain employs TRBV29-1 and TRBJ1-1; TRBD1 might be the D (5 bases). Trimming cost V 4 bases and J 3 bases, with 15 bases left between them. This CDR3 comprises 14 residues. The germline V gene encodes CDR1 SQVTM and CDR2 ANQGSEA. Variable domain in full (rest from reference TRBV29-1 and TRBJ1-1): SAVISQKPSRDICQRGTSLTIQCQVDSQVTMMFWYRQQPGQSLTLIATANQGSEATYESGFVIDKFPISRPNLTFSTLTVSNMSPEDSSIYLCSVVPQGGYTEAFFGQGTRLTVV.

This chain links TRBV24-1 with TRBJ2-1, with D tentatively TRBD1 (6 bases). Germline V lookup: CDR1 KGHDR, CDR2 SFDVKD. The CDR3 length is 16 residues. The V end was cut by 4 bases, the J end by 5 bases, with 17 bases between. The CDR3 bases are TGTGCCACCAGTGAACCCCCAGGGGCAGGCAACAATGAGCAGTTCTTC. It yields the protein CATSEPPGAGNNEQFF.

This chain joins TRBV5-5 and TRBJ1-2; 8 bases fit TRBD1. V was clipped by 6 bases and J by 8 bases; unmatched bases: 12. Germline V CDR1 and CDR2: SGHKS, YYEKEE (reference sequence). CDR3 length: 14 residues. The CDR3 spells CASTRQGQPGGYTF. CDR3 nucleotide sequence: TGTGCCAGCACCCGACAGGGGCAGCCCGGCGGCTACACCTTC.

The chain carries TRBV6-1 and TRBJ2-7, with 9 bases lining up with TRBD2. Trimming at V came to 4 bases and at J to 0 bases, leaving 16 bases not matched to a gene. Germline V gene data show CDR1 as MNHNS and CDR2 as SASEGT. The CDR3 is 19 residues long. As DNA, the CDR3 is TGTGCCAGCAGTGGGATCCCGGGACTAGCAGCTAGAAGCTCCTACGAGCAGTACTTC. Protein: CASSGIPGLAARSSYEQYF.

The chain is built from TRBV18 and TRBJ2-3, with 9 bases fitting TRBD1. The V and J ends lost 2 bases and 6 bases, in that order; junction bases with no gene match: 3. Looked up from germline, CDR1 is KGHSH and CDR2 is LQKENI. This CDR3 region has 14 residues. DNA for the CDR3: TGTGCCAGCTCACCAACAGGGGGCTGGGATACGCAGTATTTT. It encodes CASSPTGGWDTQYF. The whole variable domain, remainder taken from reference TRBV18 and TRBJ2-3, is NAGVMQNPRHLVRRRGQEARLRCSPMKGHSHVYWYRQLPEEGLKFMVYLQKENIIDESGMPKERFSAEFPKEGPSILRIQQVVRGDSAAYFCASSPTGGWDTQYFGPGTRLTVL.

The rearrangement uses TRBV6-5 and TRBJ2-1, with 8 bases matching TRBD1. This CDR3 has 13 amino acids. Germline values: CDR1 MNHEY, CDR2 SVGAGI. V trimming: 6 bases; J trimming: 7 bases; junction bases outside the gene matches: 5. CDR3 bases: TGTGCCAGCAGCCTGACAGGGGATAATGAGCAGTTCTTC. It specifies CASSLTGDNEQFF.

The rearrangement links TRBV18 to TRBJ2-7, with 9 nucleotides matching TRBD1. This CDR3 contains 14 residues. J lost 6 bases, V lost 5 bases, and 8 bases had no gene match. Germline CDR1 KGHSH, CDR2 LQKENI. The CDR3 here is CASSMSGTGIEQYF. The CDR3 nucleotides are TGTGCCAGCTCAATGTCCGGGACAGGGATCGAGCAGTACTTC.

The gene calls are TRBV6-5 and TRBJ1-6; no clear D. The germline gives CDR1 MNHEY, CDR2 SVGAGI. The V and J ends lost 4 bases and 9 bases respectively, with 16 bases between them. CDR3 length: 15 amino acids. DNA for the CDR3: TGTGCCAGCAGTTTAAGGTCGCCCGGAGGTTCACCCCTCCACTTT. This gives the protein CASSLRSPGGSPLHF.

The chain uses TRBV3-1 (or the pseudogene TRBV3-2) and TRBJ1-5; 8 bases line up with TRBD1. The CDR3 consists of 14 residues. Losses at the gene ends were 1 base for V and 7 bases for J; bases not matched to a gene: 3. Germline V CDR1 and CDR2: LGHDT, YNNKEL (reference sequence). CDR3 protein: CASSQGTGRQPQHF. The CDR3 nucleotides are TGTGCCAGCAGCCAAGGGACAGGGCGACAGCCCCAGCATTTT.

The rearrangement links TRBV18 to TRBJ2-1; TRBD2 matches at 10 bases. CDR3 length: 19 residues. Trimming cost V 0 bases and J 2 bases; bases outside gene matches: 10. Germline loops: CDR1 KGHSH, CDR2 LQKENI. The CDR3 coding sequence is TGTGCCAGCTCACCACCATGGCAGGCTGGACTAGCGGCCTACAATGAGCAGTTCTTC. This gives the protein CASSPPWQAGLAAYNEQFF.

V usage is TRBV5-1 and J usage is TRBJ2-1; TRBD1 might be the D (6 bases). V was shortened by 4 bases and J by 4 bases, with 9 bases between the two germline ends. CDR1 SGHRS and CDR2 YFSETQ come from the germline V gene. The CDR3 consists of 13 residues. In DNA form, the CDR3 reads TGCGCCAGCAGCCCGACAGGTTACAATGAGCAGTTCTTC. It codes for CASSPTGYNEQFF.

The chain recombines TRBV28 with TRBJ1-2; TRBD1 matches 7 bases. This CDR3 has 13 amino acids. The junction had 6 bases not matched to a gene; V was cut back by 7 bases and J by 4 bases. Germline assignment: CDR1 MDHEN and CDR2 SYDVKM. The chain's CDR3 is CASTYPGGYGYTF. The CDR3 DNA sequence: TGTGCCAGCACCTACCCAGGGGGCTATGGCTACACCTTC.

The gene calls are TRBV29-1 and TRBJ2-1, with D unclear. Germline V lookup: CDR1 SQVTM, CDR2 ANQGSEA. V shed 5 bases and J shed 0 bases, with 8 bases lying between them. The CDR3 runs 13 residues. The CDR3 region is CSVRSYSYNEQFF. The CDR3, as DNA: TGCAGCGTTAGGAGTTACTCCTACAATGAGCAGTTCTTC.

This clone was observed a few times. The CDR3 DNA follows: TGCGCCAGCAGCACGGGACAGGGGGCTTCAGTTGGAAACACCATATATTTT. This encodes CASSTGQGASVGNTIYF. The chain joins TRBV5-1 to TRBJ1-3, with 12 bases that match TRBD1. This CDR3 is built from 17 residues. V lost 4 bases, J lost 3 bases, and 8 bases stayed unmatched. The germline gives CDR1 SGHRS, CDR2 YFSETQ.

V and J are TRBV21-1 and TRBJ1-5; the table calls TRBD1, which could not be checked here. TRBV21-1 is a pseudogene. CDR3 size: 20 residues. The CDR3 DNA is TGTGCCAGCAGCAAAAAAGACAGGGTGGTTCCCGCCTTTAGCAATCAGCCCCAGCATTTT. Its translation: CASSKKDRVVPAFSNQPQHF.

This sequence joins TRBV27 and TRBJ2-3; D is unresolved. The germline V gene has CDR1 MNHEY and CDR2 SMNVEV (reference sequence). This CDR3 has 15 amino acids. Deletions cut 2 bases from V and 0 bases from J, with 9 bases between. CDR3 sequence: CASSLRGTSTDTQYF. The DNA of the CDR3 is TGTGCCAGCAGTTTACGCGGAACTAGCACAGATACGCAGTATTTT.

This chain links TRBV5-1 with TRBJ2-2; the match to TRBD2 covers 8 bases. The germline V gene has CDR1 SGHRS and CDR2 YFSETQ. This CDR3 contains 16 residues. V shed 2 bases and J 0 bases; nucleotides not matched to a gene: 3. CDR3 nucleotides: TGCGCCAGCAGCTTCGGTAGCGGGGCGAACACCGGGGAGCTGTTTTTT. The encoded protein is CASSFGSGANTGELFF.

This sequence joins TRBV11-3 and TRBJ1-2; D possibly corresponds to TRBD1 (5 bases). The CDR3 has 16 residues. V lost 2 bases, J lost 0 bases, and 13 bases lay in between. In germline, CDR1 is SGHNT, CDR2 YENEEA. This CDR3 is CASSLLRDRTNYGYTF. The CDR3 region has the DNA TGTGCCAGCAGCTTACTGCGCGACAGAACTAACTATGGCTACACCTTC.

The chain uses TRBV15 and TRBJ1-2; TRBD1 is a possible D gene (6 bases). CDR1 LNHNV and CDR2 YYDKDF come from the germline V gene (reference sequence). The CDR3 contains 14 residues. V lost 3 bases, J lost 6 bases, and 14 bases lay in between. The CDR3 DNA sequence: TGTGCCACCAGCAGGGACCCGCAGGGGAATGGCTACACCTTC. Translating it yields CATSRDPQGNGYTF.

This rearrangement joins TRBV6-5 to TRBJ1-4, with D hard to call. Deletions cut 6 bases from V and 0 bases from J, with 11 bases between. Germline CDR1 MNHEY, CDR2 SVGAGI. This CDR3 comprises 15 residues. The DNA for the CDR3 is TGTGCCAGCAGACTAGGACCAGCAACTAATGAAAAACTGTTTTTT. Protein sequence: CASRLGPATNEKLFF.

The CDR3 DNA reads TGTGCCAGCAGTCCGCAGGGGGCGAAGGGCTACACCTTC. Amino acid sequence: CASSPQGAKGYTF. V and J are TRBV12-3 or TRBV12-4 and TRBJ1-2; 8 bases map to TRBD1. V gave up 5 bases and J gave up 8 bases; unmatched junction bases: 7. The CDR3 consists of 13 residues.

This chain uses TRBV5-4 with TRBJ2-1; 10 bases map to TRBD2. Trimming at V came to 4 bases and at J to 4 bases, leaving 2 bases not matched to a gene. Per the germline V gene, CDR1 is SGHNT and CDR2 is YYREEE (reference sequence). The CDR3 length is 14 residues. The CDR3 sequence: CASSRTSGYNEQFF. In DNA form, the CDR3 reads TGTGCCAGCAGCCGGACTAGCGGTTACAATGAGCAGTTCTTC.

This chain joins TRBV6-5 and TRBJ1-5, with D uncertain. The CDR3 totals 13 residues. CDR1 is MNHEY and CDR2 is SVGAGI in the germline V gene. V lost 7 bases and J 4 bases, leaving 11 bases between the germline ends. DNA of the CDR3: TGTGCCAGCAAAGGGAGCCTAAATCAGCCCCAGCATTTT. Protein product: CASKGSLNQPQHF.